This T cell receptor (beta chain) was observed in a study of CXCR3-negative and CXCR3-positive naive CD8 T cells. Whole-study findings and limits: Both naive subsets had comparably high diversity; memory CD8+ cells much lower. Similar levels of surface CD5 were seen between naive subsets; TCR strength was inferred from TRB CDR3 properties. Naive cells that were CXCR3-negative or CXCR3-positive used TRBV-TRBJ genes alike, while memory cells diverged.

Per the germline V gene, CDR1 is DFQATT and CDR2 is SNEGSKA (reference sequence). The CDR3 sequence is 14 residues long. TRB cDNA was prepared as libraries by UMI-labeled 5' RACE. After re-calling the 5' RACE reads, TCRdb lists one entry per CDR3 protein, DNA absent. Its listing shows roughly 48,000 distinct CDR3 sequences. Triplicates of about 280,000 cells were sorted from each CD8+ T cell subset. Points on this clonotype: Its antigen is not known.

Sequencing was done on a sample of memory CD8+ T cells from blood. This clonotype was obtained from a human donor in good health. Some clones in this sample may be carry-over from other donors' samples. V is TRBV20-1 and J is TRBJ1-1; TCRdb outputs TRBD1, but without DNA this stays unchecked. This CDR3 reads CSASNRDDHTEAFF.